Each of the 18 T cell receptor beta chains below was sequenced from the same sample in a study of shared clonotypes between healthy human individuals. Here immunoSEQ multiplex PCR was the method, and the copy in TCRdb shows in-frame clones only, minus some. Of over a million clones in the sample, roughly 97% were seen once. The specimen was naive CD4+ T cells sorted from blood. Subset in this sample: CD45RA+ positively selected. Source of these receptors: a man younger than 40 in good health.

Worth noting for this clone: The same CDR3 can be traced to other DNA sequences in this sample. The chain joins TRBV18 to TRBJ2-5; TRBD2 is a possible D gene (5 bases). The CDR3 consists of 14 residues. V shed 2 bases and J shed 2 bases, with 9 bases lying between them. In germline, CDR1 is KGHSH, CDR2 LQKENI. CDR3 loop: CASSPIGGQETQYF. Here the CDR3 DNA reads TGTGCCAGCTCACCAATTGGAGGACAAGAGACCCAGTACTTC.

The chain combines TRBV27 with TRBJ2-1; TRBD2 matches 12 bases. This CDR3 is 13 amino acids long. V gave up 5 bases and J gave up 14 bases; unmatched junction bases: 7. CDR1 is MNHEY and CDR2 is SMNVEV in the germline V gene (reference sequence). The CDR3 DNA follows: TGTGCCAGCAGTCCTCTAGCGGGAGGGCCTAAGTTCTTC. It specifies CASSPLAGGPKFF.

The chain has TRBV15 and TRBJ2-1; 8 nucleotides line up with TRBD1. CDR1 LNHNV and CDR2 YYDKDF come from the germline V gene (reference sequence). The CDR3 contains 15 residues. The ends lost 1 base at V and 1 base at J; junction bases unmatched: 0. The CDR3 sequence is CATSRGDRSYNEQFF. The CDR3 DNA reads TGTGCCACCAGCAGAGGGGACAGGTCCTACAATGAGCAGTTCTTC. The variable domain in full, completed from reference TRBV15 and TRBJ2-1, reads DAMVIQNPRYQVTQFGKPVTLSCSQTLNHNVMYWYQQKSSQAPKLLFHYYDKDFNNEADTPDNFQSRRPNTSFCFLDIRSPGLGDTAMYLCATSRGDRSYNEQFFGPGTRLTVL.

This clone occurred a few times. The identical CDR3 is also encoded by other nucleotide sequences in the sample. V and J are TRBV5-1 and TRBJ2-1, with no clear D. V lost 3 bases and J 4 bases, leaving 5 bases between the germline ends. CDR1 is SGHRS and CDR2 is YFSETQ in the germline V gene. The CDR3 length is 12 residues. This CDR3 is CASSSNYNEQFF. The CDR3 region has the DNA TGCGCCAGCAGCTCCAATTACAATGAGCAGTTCTTC.

The gene calls are TRBV7-2 and TRBJ2-1; D possibly corresponds to TRBD2 (6 bases). Germline V gene lookup returns CDR1 SGHTA and CDR2 FQGNSA. CDR3 size: 15 residues. Trimming pared 5 bases from V and 7 bases from J, leaving 18 bases between. The CDR3 DNA reads TGTGCCAGCAGCATCGGACTATTCGCAGGAAATGAGCAGTTCTTC. As protein: CASSIGLFAGNEQFF.

This rearrangement joins TRBV7-8 to TRBJ2-1; D is unresolved. V was pared by 1 base and J by 7 bases, with 8 bases between. Germline V lookup: CDR1 SGHVS, CDR2 FQNEAQ. CDR3 size: 13 residues. The CDR3 here is CASSLVLGNEQFF. The CDR3 DNA reads TGTGCCAGCAGCTTAGTGCTAGGTAATGAGCAGTTCTTC.

The chain combines TRBV6-1 with TRBJ2-3; TRBD2 aligns across 7 bases. The germline CDR1 and CDR2 sequences are MNHNS and SASEGT. The V and J ends lost 7 bases and 4 bases, in that order; junction bases with no gene match: 2. CDR3 length: 12 residues. CDR3 in DNA: TGTGCCAGCATAGCGGGCTCAGATACGCAGTATTTT. Its protein product is CASIAGSDTQYF.

The J gene is TRBJ2-3, the V gene TRBV18, with TRBD1 identical over 9 bases. V lost 6 bases to trimming and J lost 0 bases; unmatched junction nucleotides: 7. The CDR3 covers 16 residues. Per germline, CDR1 KGHSH and CDR2 LQKENI. In DNA, the CDR3 is TGTGCCAGCTCCTCGACAGGGGGACCTAGCACAGATACGCAGTATTTT. It yields the protein CASSSTGGPSTDTQYF.

The DNA of the CDR3 is TGCGCCAGCAGTGAGTTACAGCCTAGGGACATTCAGTACTTC. Its translation is CASSELQPRDIQYF. The genes are TRBV10-1 and TRBJ2-4; no firm D call. V lost 1 base and J 8 bases, leaving 12 bases between the germline ends. The CDR3 spans 14 residues. Germline values: CDR1 WNHNN, CDR2 SYGVQD (reference sequence).

This sequence joins TRBV7-7 and TRBJ2-7, with 7 bases fitting TRBD2. The CDR3 length is 12 residues. The germline CDR1 and CDR2 sequences are SSHAT and FNYEAQ (reference sequence). Trimming cost V 8 bases and J 7 bases; bases outside gene matches: 8. CDR3 in amino acids: CASASERGEQYF. In DNA, the CDR3 is TGTGCCAGCGCCTCCGAGCGGGGAGAGCAGTACTTC.

The chain joins TRBV2 to TRBJ2-3; no definite D call. V lost 8 bases and J lost 0, with 9 bases in between. The CDR3 is 13 residues long. The germline CDR1 and CDR2 sequences are SNHLY and FYNNEI. CDR3 region: CASPQTSTDTQYF. The CDR3 nucleotides are TGTGCCAGCCCCCAGACCAGCACAGATACGCAGTATTTT. Full variable domain (missing parts from reference TRBV2 and TRBJ2-3): EPEVTQTPSHQVTQMGQEVILRCVPISNHLYFYWYRQILGQKVEFLVSFYNNEISEKSEIFDDQFSVERPDGSNFTLKIRSTKLEDSAMYFCASPQTSTDTQYFGPGTRLTVL.

This chain links TRBV4-1 with TRBJ2-5, with 7 positions matching TRBD1. V was clipped by 1 base and J by 5 bases; unmatched bases: 7. The CDR3 sequence is 15 residues long. The germline gives CDR1 MGHRA, CDR2 YSYEKL. CDR3 DNA sequence: TGCGCCAGCAGCCAAGCCTTGACAGGGTGGGAGACCCAGTACTTC. Residues: CASSQALTGWETQYF.

Only one count was recorded for this clone. This chain uses TRBV11-2 with TRBJ2-3, with D uncertain. This CDR3 spans 16 amino acids. V lost 0 bases to trimming and J lost 2 bases, with 12 bases between them. Germline V CDR1 and CDR2: SGHAT, FQNNGV. CDR3 DNA: TGTGCCAGCAGCTTAGAGATCTCCCACCTCACAGATACGCAGTATTTT. It codes for CASSLEISHLTDTQYF.

This sequence joins TRBV11-2 and TRBJ2-3; TRBD1 matches 7 bases. The CDR3 spans 16 residues. The V segment lost 3 bases and the J segment 0 bases; nucleotides outside the gene matches: 6. Germline V gene data show CDR1 as SGHAT and CDR2 as FQNNGV. CDR3 in amino acids: CASSLPGQPSTDTQYF. CDR3 DNA sequence: TGTGCCAGCAGCTTGCCGGGACAGCCTAGCACAGATACGCAGTATTTT.

V and J are TRBV4-3 and TRBJ2-2; 7 positions match TRBD2. Germline CDR1 LGHNA, CDR2 YSLEER. With V trimmed by 0 bases and J by 1 base, 5 bases remained unmatched. CDR3 length: 17 amino acids. CDR3 coding DNA: TGCGCCAGCAGCCAAGACCTAGCGGACTTGAACACCGGGGAGCTGTTTTTT. Translating it yields CASSQDLADLNTGELFF.

The rearrangement uses TRBV6-5 and TRBJ2-5, with D possibly TRBD2 on 6 matching bases. V gave up 2 bases and J gave up 1 base, with 8 bases separating them. CDR1 is MNHEY, CDR2 SVGAGI, per germline. The CDR3 length is 14 residues. The CDR3 loop reads CASSYGGFQETQYF. For the CDR3, the DNA is TGTGCCAGCAGTTACGGGGGGTTCCAAGAGACCCAGTACTTC.

V and J are TRBV11-2 and TRBJ2-3; D is uncertain. Germline-derived CDR1 and CDR2 are SGHAT and FQNNGV. The CDR3 contains 14 residues. Trimming removed 3 bases at V and 1 base at J, with 8 bases between. CDR3 residues: CASSFYAGTDTQYF. In nucleotides, the CDR3 is TGTGCCAGCAGCTTCTACGCTGGCACAGATACGCAGTATTTT.

V is TRBV19 and J is TRBJ1-5; 7 bases fit TRBD1. CDR3 length equals 13 residues. Germline V gene lookup returns CDR1 LNHDA and CDR2 SQIVND (reference sequence). V dropped 4 bases and J dropped 9; count of bases not matched to a gene: 6. The CDR3 loop reads CASSNPGGWPQHF. DNA of the CDR3: TGTGCCAGTAGTAATCCAGGGGGGTGGCCCCAGCATTTT.